The clone carrying this T cell receptor (beta chain) was observed at least ten times. This record comes from a study of T cell repertoires in cytomegalovirus infection. Across the whole study: Carrying CMV and the relevant HLA type showed in public TCR beta signatures.

Via MiXCR, TCRdb re-called the reads, giving one row per CDR3 protein. The sample shows roughly 100,000 distinct CDR3 sequences, about 15% of them seen only once. This TCR came from a human donor in good health (CMV status not recorded). Some clones in this sample may be carry-over from other donors' samples. The sequenced material came from PBMCs.

In nucleotides, the CDR3 is TGTGCCAGCAGCTTAGATCAGTGGCAGGGGGCCTACGAGCAGTACTTC. Its translation: CASSLDQWQGAYEQYF. V and J are TRBV7-8 and TRBJ2-7, with 7 bases fitting TRBD1. This CDR3 contains 16 residues. Germline lookup yields CDR1 SGHVS and CDR2 FQNEAQ. Losses at the gene ends were 1 base for V and 2 bases for J; bases not matched to a gene: 8.